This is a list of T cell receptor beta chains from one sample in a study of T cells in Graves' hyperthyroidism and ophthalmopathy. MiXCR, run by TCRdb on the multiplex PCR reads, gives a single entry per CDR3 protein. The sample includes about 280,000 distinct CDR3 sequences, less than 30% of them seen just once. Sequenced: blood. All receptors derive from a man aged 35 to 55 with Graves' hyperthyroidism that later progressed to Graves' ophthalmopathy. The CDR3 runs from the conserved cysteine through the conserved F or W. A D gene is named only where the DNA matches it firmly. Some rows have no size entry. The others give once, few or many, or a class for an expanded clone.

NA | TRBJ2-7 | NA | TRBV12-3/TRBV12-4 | CASSFAAAYEQYF | TGTGCCAGCAGCTTCGCGGCGGCCTACGAGCAGTACTTC
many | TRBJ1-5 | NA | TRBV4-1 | CASSQGPSGGQPQHF | TGCGCCAGCAGCCAAGGGCCCTCCGGTGGTCAGCCCCAGCATTTT
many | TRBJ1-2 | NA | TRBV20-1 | CSARDSHYGYTF | TGCAGTGCTAGAGATTCACACTATGGCTACACCTTC
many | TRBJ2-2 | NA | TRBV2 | CASSVYGELFF | TGTGCCAGCAGTGTGTACGGGGAGCTGTTTTTT
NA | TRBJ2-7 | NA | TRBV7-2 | CASRTDGTYEQYF | TGTGCCAGCAGAACGGACGGTACCTACGAGCAGTACTTC
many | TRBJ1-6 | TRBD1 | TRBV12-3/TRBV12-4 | CASSSGTASNSPLHF | TGTGCCAGCAGTTCAGGGACAGCGAGTAATTCACCCCTCCACTTT
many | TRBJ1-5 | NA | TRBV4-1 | CASSQAGANQPQHF | TGCGCCAGCAGCCAAGCAGGGGCGAATCAGCCCCAGCATTTT
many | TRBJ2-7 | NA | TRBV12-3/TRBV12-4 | CASSLQGPTHEQYF | TGTGCCAGCAGTTTACAGGGGCCAACCCACGAGCAGTACTTC
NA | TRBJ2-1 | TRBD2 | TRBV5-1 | CASSWGLAGGQFF | TGCGCCAGCAGCTGGGGACTAGCGGGAGGTCAGTTCTTC
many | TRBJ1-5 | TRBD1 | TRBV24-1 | CATSDTGAVQPQHF | TGTGCCACCAGTGACACAGGGGCGGTTCAGCCCCAGCATTTT
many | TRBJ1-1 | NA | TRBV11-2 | CASSSYGEAEAFF | TGTGCCAGCAGCTCCTACGGGGAGGCTGAAGCTTTCTTT
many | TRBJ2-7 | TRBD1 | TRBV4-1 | CASSYLWTGGSYEQYF | TGCGCCAGCAGCTATCTTTGGACAGGGGGATCCTACGAGCAGTACTTC
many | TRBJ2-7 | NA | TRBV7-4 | CASSLVGGLGEQYF | TGTGCCAGCAGCTTAGTTGGAGGGTTGGGCGAGCAGTACTTC
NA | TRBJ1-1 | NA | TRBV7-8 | CASSLVWGGTLMNTEAFF | TGTGCCAGCAGCTTAGTATGGGGTGGAACGCTAATGAACACTGAAGCTTTCTTT
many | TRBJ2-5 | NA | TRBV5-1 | CASMMTALQETQYF | TGCGCCAGCATGATGACAGCTCTTCAAGAGACCCAGTACTTC
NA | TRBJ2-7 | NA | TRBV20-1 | CSAPHPGGRSSYEQYF | TGCAGTGCCCCTCACCCTGGCGGAAGAAGCTCCTACGAGCAGTACTTC
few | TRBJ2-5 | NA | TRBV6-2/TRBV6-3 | CASSYLGYQYF | TGTGCCAGCAGTTATCTCGGCTACCAGTACTTC
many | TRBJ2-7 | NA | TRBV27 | CASSLTYHPADYEQYF | TGTGCCAGCAGTTTAACTTACCATCCCGCGGATTACGAGCAGTACTTC
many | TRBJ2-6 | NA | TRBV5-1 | CASSSVGAGANVLTF | TGCGCCAGCAGCTCCGTGGGGGCTGGGGCCAACGTCCTGACTTTC
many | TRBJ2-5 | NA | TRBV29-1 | CSVESSRRETQYF | TGCAGCGTTGAATCTTCCAGGCGAGAGACCCAGTACTTC
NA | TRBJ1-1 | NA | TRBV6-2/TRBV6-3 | CASSYSGLSTEAFF | TGTGCCAGCAGTTACTCGGGACTGTCCACTGAAGCTTTCTTT
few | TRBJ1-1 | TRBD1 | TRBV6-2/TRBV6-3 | CAAREGANTEAFF | TGTGCCGCCCGAGAGGGGGCAAACACTGAAGCTTTCTTT
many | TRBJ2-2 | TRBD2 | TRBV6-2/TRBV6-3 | CASSYRTSGRGGTGELFF | TGTGCCAGCAGTTACCGGACTAGCGGGAGAGGGGGCACCGGGGAGCTGTTTTTT
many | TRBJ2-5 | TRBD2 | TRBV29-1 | CSVGGGEETQYF | TGCAGCGTTGGGGGAGGGGAGGAGACCCAGTACTTC
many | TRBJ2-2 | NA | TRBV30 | CAWSVQITTGELFF | TGTGCCTGGAGTGTACAAATTACCACCGGGGAGCTGTTTTTT
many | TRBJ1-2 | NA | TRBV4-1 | CASSQEPGTNYGYTF | TGCGCCAGCAGCCAAGAACCAGGTACTAACTATGGCTACACCTTC
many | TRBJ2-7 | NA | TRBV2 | CASSEIGGKYEQYF | TGTGCCAGCAGTGAGATAGGGGGAAAGTACGAGCAGTACTTC
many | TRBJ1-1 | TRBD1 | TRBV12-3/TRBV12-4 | CASSNRGSTEAFF | TGTGCCAGCAGTAACAGGGGATCCACTGAAGCTTTCTTT
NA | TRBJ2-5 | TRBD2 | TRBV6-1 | CASSLWGGRDETQYF | TGTGCCAGCAGTCTCTGGGGCGGGAGGGATGAGACCCAGTACTTC
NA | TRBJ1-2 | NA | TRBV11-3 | CASSLDAVFGGYTF | TGTGCCAGCAGCTTAGATGCAGTGTTTGGTGGCTACACCTTC
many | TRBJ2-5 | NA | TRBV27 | CASSPPGLEETQYF | TGTGCCAGCAGTCCCCCGGGGCTGGAAGAGACCCAGTACTTC
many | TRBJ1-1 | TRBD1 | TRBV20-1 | CSARDIQTGPGTEAFF | TGCAGTGCTAGAGATATACAGACAGGGCCGGGCACTGAAGCTTTCTTT
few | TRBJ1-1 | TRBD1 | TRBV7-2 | CASSLTGGVNTEAFF | TGTGCCAGCAGCTTAACAGGGGGAGTTAACACTGAAGCTTTCTTT
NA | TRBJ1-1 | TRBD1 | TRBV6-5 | CASSYSDRGTEAFF | TGTGCCAGCAGTTACTCGGACAGGGGAACTGAAGCTTTCTTT
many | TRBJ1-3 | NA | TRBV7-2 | CASSLWVDIERLSGNTIYF | TGTGCCAGCAGCTTATGGGTCGATATCGAGAGATTATCTGGAAACACCATATATTTT
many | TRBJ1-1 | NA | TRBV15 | CATSRGGLNTEAFF | TGTGCCACCAGCAGAGGGGGACTGAACACTGAAGCTTTCTTT
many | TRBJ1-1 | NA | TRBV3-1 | CASSQRRQTFF | TGTGCCAGCAGCCAACGGCGCCAAACTTTCTTT
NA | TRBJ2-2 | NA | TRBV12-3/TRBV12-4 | CAVRRDGANTGELFF | TGTGCCGTTAGGCGGGACGGCGCGAACACCGGGGAGCTGTTTTTT
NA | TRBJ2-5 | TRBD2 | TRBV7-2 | CASSPSGLAIQETQYF | TGTGCCAGCAGCCCCTCGGGACTAGCTATCCAAGAGACCCAGTACTTC
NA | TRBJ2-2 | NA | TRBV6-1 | CAGRADTGELFF | TGTGCCGGACGGGCGGACACCGGGGAGCTGTTTTTT
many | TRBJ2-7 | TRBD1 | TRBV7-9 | CASSWGQGSFYEQYF | TGTGCCAGCAGTTGGGGACAGGGGAGTTTTTACGAGCAGTACTTC
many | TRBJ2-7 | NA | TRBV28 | CASHPTGASYEQYF | TGTGCCAGCCACCCGACAGGCGCTTCCTACGAGCAGTACTTC
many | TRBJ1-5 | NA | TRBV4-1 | CASSREGPQGGNQPQHF | TGCGCCAGCAGCCGAGAGGGGCCACAGGGCGGCAATCAGCCCCAGCATTTT